The 18 T cell receptor beta chains listed next were all sequenced from one sample in a study of molecular identifiers for immune sequencing clone quantification. TCRdb processed the PCR reads anew with MiXCR; each CDR3 protein has one entry. The sample shows 460,000 or so distinct CDR3 sequences, 25% of them seen only once. Sequences were obtained from naive CD8+ T cells from blood, with Jurkat cell RNA spiked in. Subset given: FACS-sorted CD8+CD4-CCR7+CD45RA+ naive T cells. Receptors were obtained from a human donor in good health. Some libraries in this study had Jurkat cell RNA spiked in.

The chain couples TRBV7-9 to TRBJ1-1, with D tentatively TRBD1 (6 bases). Looked up from germline, CDR1 is SEHNR and CDR2 is FQNEAQ (reference sequence). The CDR3 has 15 residues. V gave up 4 bases and J gave up 0 bases, with 12 bases separating them. The CDR3 DNA sequence: TGTGCCAGCAGCTCCTCAGGGGCGATGAACACTGAAGCTTTCTTT. This encodes CASSSSGAMNTEAFF.

Details on this clonotype: A read error may account for a junction end that differs from germline. The chain joins TRBV11-2 to TRBJ2-2; a possible D gene is TRBD2 (5 bases). Germline CDR1 is SGHAT and CDR2 is FQNNGV. This CDR3 has 15 amino acids. The chain's CDR3 is CASAGEQQNTGELVF. CDR3 DNA: TGTGCCAGCGCCGGGGAACAGCAGAACACCGGGGAGCTGGTTTTT. Based on the CDR3 plus reference TRBV11-2 and TRBJ2-2, the full variable domain is EAGVAQSPRYKIIEKRQSVAFWCNPISGHATLYWYQQILGQGPKLLIQFQNNGVVDDSQLPKDRFSAERLKGVDSTLKIQPAKLEDSAVYLCASAGEQQNTGELVFGEGSRLTVL.

The rearrangement joins TRBV25-1 to TRBJ1-3, with D unclear. The CDR3 spans 11 residues. V lost 8 bases and J 2 bases, leaving 4 bases between the germline ends. Germline CDR1 is MGHDK and CDR2 is SYGVNS. This CDR3 is CASAAGNTIYF. CDR3 bases: TGTGCCAGCGCTGCTGGAAACACCATATATTTT.

This clonotype was seen more than once but under ten times. This chain links TRBV4-3 with TRBJ2-3; 8 positions agree with TRBD1. The V gene end was trimmed by 1 base and the J gene end by 2 bases; junction bases not matched to a gene: 8. The CDR3 spans 17 residues. In germline, CDR1 is LGHNA, CDR2 YSLEER. CDR3 amino acids: CASSQAPGQVPTDTQYF. The CDR3 region has the DNA TGCGCCAGCAGCCAAGCACCGGGACAGGTCCCCACAGATACGCAGTATTTT.

In its sample, this clonotype was seen many times. The chain carries TRBV12-3 or TRBV12-4 and TRBJ2-7, with D perhaps matching TRBD2 (6 bases). The CDR3 contains 15 residues. Trimming took 5 bases from V and 3 from J, leaving 17 bases between them. The CDR3 nucleotides are TGTGCCAGCAGTCCAGGTGCGGGGAAACGCTACGAGCAGTACTTC. Translating it yields CASSPGAGKRYEQYF.

This clonotype was recorded at least ten times. The chain employs TRBV12-3 or TRBV12-4 and TRBJ2-3, with 8 bases identical to TRBD2. Germline trimming cut 6 bases from V and 3 bases from J; bases unmatched to any gene: 11. The CDR3 loop spans 16 amino acids. The DNA for the CDR3 is TGTGCCAGCAGGGTACATATAGCGGGGTCTACAGATACGCAGTATTTT. Translation gives CASRVHIAGSTDTQYF.

A few counts support this clonotype. The chain links TRBV7-9 to TRBJ1-5; TRBD1 agrees at 7 bases. Germline V CDR1 and CDR2: SEHNR, FQNEAQ (reference sequence). Trimming at V came to 4 bases and at J to 5 bases, leaving 5 bases not matched to a gene. This CDR3 has 14 residues. CDR3 sequence: CASSSDREHQPQHF. CDR3 DNA: TGTGCCAGCAGCTCTGACAGGGAACATCAGCCCCAGCATTTT.

The chain is built from TRBV4-1 and TRBJ1-1; weak D call: TRBD1 (6 bases). Germline CDR1 MGHRA, CDR2 YSYEKL. CDR3 length: 14 amino acids. V was clipped by 3 bases and J by 1 base, with 9 bases between them. CDR3 in DNA: TGCGCCAGCAGCCAGGGGGCCGGGAACACTGAAGCTTTCTTT. Amino acid sequence: CASSQGAGNTEAFF.

This clonotype has a count of ten or more. The chain employs TRBV7-9 and TRBJ2-7; TRBD1 aligns across 7 bases. The germline V gene has CDR1 SEHNR and CDR2 FQNEAQ (reference sequence). The CDR3 runs to 14 residues. The V segment lost 1 base and the J segment 2 bases; nucleotides outside the gene matches: 2. CDR3 loop: CASSLVGTAYEQYF. CDR3 nucleotides: TGTGCCAGCAGCTTAGTCGGGACAGCCTACGAGCAGTACTTC. The full variable domain, with the rest looked up from reference TRBV7-9 and TRBJ2-7, is DTGVSQNPRHKITKRGQNVTFRCDPISEHNRLYWYRQTLGQGPEFLTYFQNEAQLEKSRLLSDRFSAERPKGSFSTLEIQRTEQGDSAMYLCASSLVGTAYEQYFGPGTRLTVT.

With regard to this clonotype: A much larger clone lies one base from this, so it may be a read error. The V call is TRBV13, the J call TRBJ2-7; D perhaps matches TRBD1 (6 bases). There are 14 residues in the CDR3. V shed 7 bases and J shed 3 bases, with 16 bases lying between them. CDR1 is PRHDT, CDR2 FYEKMQ, per germline (reference sequence). Here the CDR3 DNA reads TGTGCCAGCAACTCGAGGACAGCCAGCTACGAGCAGTACTTC. It codes for CASNSRTASYEQYF.

This clonotype was seen a handful of times. The chain has TRBV19 and TRBJ2-4; the match to TRBD1 covers 10 bases. V trimming: 5 bases; J trimming: 5 bases; junction bases outside the gene matches: 3. This CDR3 is 14 amino acids long. The germline CDR1 and CDR2 sequences are LNHDA and SQIVND (reference sequence). CDR3 region: CASSRDRGENIQYF. The DNA of the CDR3 is TGTGCCAGTAGTCGGGACAGGGGAGAAAACATTCAGTACTTC.

Comment on this clonotype: Since a much larger clone is just one base distant, this may be a read error. V and J are TRBV4-1 and TRBJ2-3; D is unresolved. The germline V gene encodes CDR1 MGHRA and CDR2 YSYEKL. The CDR3 is made up of 15 amino acids. CDR3 amino acids: CASNQDFTATDTQYF. The CDR3 region has the DNA TGCGCCAGCAACCAAGATTTCACAGCCACAGATACGCAGTATTTT.

This chain connects TRBV19 to TRBJ2-7; D not resolved. The germline V gene has CDR1 LNHDA and CDR2 SQIVND (reference sequence). Trimming shortened V by 5 bases and J by 0 bases, and 11 bases separated the two germline ends. The CDR3 is 14 residues long. CDR3 DNA: TGTGCCAGTAGTCCTGCAGTCCCCTCCTACGAGCAGTACTTC. Its protein product is CASSPAVPSYEQYF.

The table lists this clonotype with a few counts. The chain combines TRBV3-1 with TRBJ2-1; 8 bases match TRBD1. The CDR3 is 13 residues long. Per the germline V gene, CDR1 is LGHDT and CDR2 is YNNKEL (reference sequence). Germline trimming cut 6 bases from V and 3 bases from J; bases unmatched to any gene: 1. The CDR3, as DNA: TGTGCCAGCAGGGACAGGGACTACAATGAGCAGTTCTTC. This sequence encodes CASRDRDYNEQFF.

The table lists this clonotype with many counts. This chain uses TRBV7-3 with TRBJ2-2; D might be TRBD2 (6 bases). The length of the CDR3 is 15 residues. With 4 bases removed from V and 7 bases from J, the gap between germline ends came to 16 bases. The germline CDR1 and CDR2 sequences are SGHTA and FQGTGA. The CDR3 bases are TGTGCCAGCAGCTCACGGGCGGGATCGATCGGGGAGCTGTTTTTT. Translating gives CASSSRAGSIGELFF.

V is TRBV2 and J is TRBJ2-3, with unresolved D. The CDR3 sequence is 16 residues long. From germline, CDR1 is SNHLY and CDR2 FYNNEI. With 6 bases removed from V and 2 bases from J, the gap between germline ends came to 18 bases. CDR3 in amino acids: CASSAPQRPNTDTQYF. The CDR3 DNA is TGTGCCAGCAGCGCCCCCCAGCGACCCAACACAGATACGCAGTATTTT.

Remarks on this clonotype: A read error may account for a junction end that differs from germline. The genes are TRBV7-8 and TRBJ2-7; possible D gene TRBD2, 6 bases. The CDR3 extends over 16 amino acids. Per the germline V gene, CDR1 is SGHVS and CDR2 is FQNEAQ. The CDR3 reads CAGSPATSLSTYEQYF. The CDR3 nucleotides read TGTGCCGGCAGCCCCGCCACTAGCTTATCTACCTACGAGCAGTACTTC.

This clonotype was counted between two and nine times. The chain is built from TRBV5-1 and TRBJ2-2; D tentatively fits TRBD1 or TRBD2 (7 bases each). Germline V gene data show CDR1 as SGHRS and CDR2 as YFSETQ. This CDR3 has 16 residues. Trimming cost V 2 bases and J 5 bases, with 16 bases left between them. CDR3 nucleotide sequence: TGCGCCAGCAGCTTCAGACAGGGAGGGGATACCGGGGAGCTGTTTTTT. Translated: CASSFRQGGDTGELFF.